Listed below are T cell receptor beta chains from one sample, sequenced in a study of beta chain features in type 1 diabetes. TCRdb's copy holds only in-frame clones and misses some; the assay was immunoSEQ multiplex PCR. The sample has 300,000 to 400,000 clones, 8.5% to 10% seen once. Sequenced sample: central memory CD4+ T cells from blood. All receptors come from a man between 25 and 39 years old with type 1 diabetes. CDR3s include the opening cysteine and the closing phenylalanine or tryptophan. D genes are given only for firm matches. Not all rows give a size; the values are once, few, many and, for expanded clones, a class.

NA	TRBV4-2	TRBJ1-4	few	CASSQDRQTNEKLFF	TGTGCCAGCAGCCAAGATCGCCAGACTAATGAAAAACTGTTTTTT
NA	TRBV5-1	TRBJ2-3	NA	CASSLLTGYTDTQYF	TGCGCCAGCAGCTTACTAACAGGTTACACAGATACGCAGTATTTT
NA	TRBV6-6	TRBJ1-2	many	CASNKRAYGYTF	TGTGCCAGCAACAAAAGAGCCTATGGCTACACCTTC
NA	TRBV6-5	TRBJ2-7	NA	CASSYSAPGQLYEQYF	TGTGCCAGCAGTTACTCTGCTCCGGGACAACTTTACGAGCAGTACTTC
NA	TRBV7-8	TRBJ1-1	NA	CASSLDRIMNTEAFF	TGTGCCAGCAGCTTAGACCGAATCATGAACACTGAAGCTTTCTTT
NA	TRBV2	TRBJ2-3	many	CASTLMRDTQYF	TGTGCCAGCACTCTCATGCGCGATACGCAGTATTTT
NA	TRBV7-2	TRBJ2-7	once	CASSVGNREDEQYF	TGTGCCAGCAGCGTCGGGAACAGGGAGGACGAGCAGTACTTC
NA	TRBV7-3	TRBJ2-5	few	CASSLQGSQETQYF	TGTGCCAGCAGCCTACAGGGATCCCAAGAGACCCAGTACTTC
NA	TRBV28	TRBJ1-2	many	CASSPGTTESYGYTF	TGTGCCAGCAGTCCCGGGACGACCGAATCGTATGGCTACACCTTC
NA	TRBV29-1	TRBJ2-7	NA	CSVVANSYEQYF	TGCAGCGTTGTAGCCAACTCCTACGAGCAGTACTTC
TRBD2	TRBV6-1	TRBJ2-7	NA	CASRGGAGSSYEQYF	TGTGCCAGCAGAGGTGGAGCGGGGAGCTCCTACGAGCAGTACTTC
TRBD1	TRBV6-6	TRBJ1-2	NA	CASSGGTVNGGYTF	TGTGCCAGCAGCGGCGGGACAGTTAACGGGGGCTACACCTTC
TRBD1	TRBV7-2	TRBJ1-2	few	CASSLWAGGVNGYTF	TGTGCCAGCAGCCTCTGGGCAGGGGGCGTGAATGGCTACACCTTC
NA	TRBV18	TRBJ2-3	NA	CASSKTGAEDTQYF	TGTGCCAGCTCAAAGACGGGAGCCGAAGATACGCAGTATTTT
NA	TRBV7-2	TRBJ2-3	many	CASSSRAGSTDTQYF	TGTGCCAGCAGCTCCCGTGCGGGAAGCACAGATACGCAGTATTTT
NA	TRBV6-6	TRBJ2-4	few	CASSYANIQYF	TGTGCCAGCAGTTACGCGAACATTCAGTACTTC
TRBD1	TRBV6-1	TRBJ1-2	NA	CASSSPGQGEYTF	TGTGCCAGCAGTTCTCCGGGACAGGGGGAGTACACCTTC
NA	TRBV15	TRBJ1-2	NA	CATSSSRDGYTF	TGTGCCACCAGCAGCTCCAGGGACGGCTACACCTTC
NA	TRBV6-5	TRBJ2-3	few	CASNSLSTDTQYF	TGTGCCAGCAATAGTCTCAGCACAGATACGCAGTATTTT
TRBD2	TRBV28	TRBJ2-1	few	CASSVGGRALNEQFF	TGTGCCAGCAGCGTCGGCGGGAGGGCCCTCAATGAGCAGTTCTTC
NA	TRBV5-6	TRBJ2-1	few	CASSGPGSLSYNEQFF	TGTGCCAGCAGCGGACCCGGGTCCCTCTCCTACAATGAGCAGTTCTTC
NA	TRBV18	TRBJ2-7	NA	CASSPYFRVGDNEQYF	TGTGCCAGCTCACCATATTTCAGGGTTGGGGACAACGAGCAGTACTTC
NA	TRBV5-4	TRBJ2-3	few	CASSRVMGGWNTDTQYF	TGTGCCAGCAGCCGGGTAATGGGGGGCTGGAACACAGATACGCAGTATTTT
NA	TRBV6-1	TRBJ2-5	NA	CASSDADQETQYF	TGTGCCAGCAGTGACGCGGACCAAGAGACCCAGTACTTC
NA	TRBV6-5	TRBJ1-5	NA	CASSSDRTDQPQHF	TGTGCCAGCAGCAGCGACAGAACGGATCAGCCCCAGCATTTT
NA	TRBV5-1	TRBJ2-7	NA	CASSLYSYEQYF	TGCGCCAGCAGCCTATATTCCTACGAGCAGTACTTC
TRBD1	TRBV18	TRBJ2-1	few	CASSPQGAFYNEQFF	TGTGCCAGCTCACCACAGGGGGCGTTCTACAATGAGCAGTTCTTC